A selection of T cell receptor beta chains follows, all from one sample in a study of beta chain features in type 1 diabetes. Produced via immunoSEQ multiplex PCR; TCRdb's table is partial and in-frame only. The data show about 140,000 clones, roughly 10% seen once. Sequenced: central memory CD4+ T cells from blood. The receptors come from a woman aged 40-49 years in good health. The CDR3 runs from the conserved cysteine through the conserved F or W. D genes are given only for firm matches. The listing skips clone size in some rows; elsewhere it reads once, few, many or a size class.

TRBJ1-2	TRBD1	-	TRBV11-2	CASSLGQGAEGYTF	TGTGCCAGCAGCTTGGGACAGGGGGCAGAGGGCTACACCTTC
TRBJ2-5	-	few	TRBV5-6	CASSSAGWWYQETQYF	TGTGCCAGCAGCTCCGCCGGGTGGTGGTACCAAGAGACCCAGTACTTC
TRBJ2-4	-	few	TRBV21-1	CASSQSEVNGGEKNIQYF	TGTGCCAGCAGCCAAAGCGAGGTGAACGGGGGGGAAAAAAACATTCAGTACTTC
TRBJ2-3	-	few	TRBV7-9	CASSQEGVITDTQYF	TGTGCCAGCAGCCAGGAAGGGGTGATCACAGATACGCAGTATTTT
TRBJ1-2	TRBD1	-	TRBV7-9	CASSTPTGALGGYTF	TGTGCCAGCAGCACACCAACAGGGGCGCTAGGAGGCTACACCTTC
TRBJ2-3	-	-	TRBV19	CASSMGPTAHTDTQYF	TGTGCCAGTAGTATGGGCCCGACAGCTCACACAGATACGCAGTATTTT
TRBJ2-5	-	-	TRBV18	CASSPPSGQETQYF	TGTGCCAGCTCACCCCCCAGCGGGCAAGAGACCCAGTACTTC
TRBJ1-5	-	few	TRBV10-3	CAIRGEGGQPQHF	TGTGCCATCAGGGGAGAAGGGGGTCAGCCCCAGCATTTT
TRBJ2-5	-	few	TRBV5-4	CASSLGVLKETQYF	TGTGCCAGCAGCTTGGGAGTGCTCAAAGAGACCCAGTACTTC
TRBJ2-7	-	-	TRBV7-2	CASTEGGAPTYEQYF	TGTGCCAGCACCGAAGGGGGAGCGCCAACCTACGAGCAGTACTTC
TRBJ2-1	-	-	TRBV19	CASSRNEQFF	TGTGCCAGTAGTCGCAATGAGCAGTTCTTC
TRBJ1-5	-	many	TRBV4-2	CASSAGSDQPQHF	TGTGCCAGCAGCGCAGGGTCGGATCAGCCCCAGCATTTT
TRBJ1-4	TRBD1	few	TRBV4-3	CASSQEGGGQGSEKLFF	TGCGCCAGCAGCCAAGAAGGTGGGGGACAGGGCTCTGAAAAACTGTTTTTT
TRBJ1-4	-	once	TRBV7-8	CASRDSGGEKLFF	TGTGCCAGCAGGGATTCAGGAGGTGAAAAACTGTTTTTT
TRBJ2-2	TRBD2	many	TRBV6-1	CASSELAGDTGELFF	TGTGCCAGCAGTGAACTAGCGGGGGACACCGGGGAGCTGTTTTTT
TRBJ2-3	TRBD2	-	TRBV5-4	CASKPGGATDTQYF	TGTGCCAGCAAGCCCGGGGGGGCCACAGATACGCAGTATTTT
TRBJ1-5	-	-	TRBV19	CASSIQRVNSNQPQHF	TGTGCCAGTAGTATTCAGCGGGTTAATAGCAATCAGCCCCAGCATTTT
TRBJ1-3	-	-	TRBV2	CASSPNSPYLSGNTIYF	TGTGCCAGCAGCCCAAACAGCCCCTACCTCTCTGGAAACACCATATATTTT
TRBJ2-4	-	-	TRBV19	CASSEGGNNIQYF	TGTGCCAGTAGTGAAGGAGGGAATAACATTCAGTACTTC
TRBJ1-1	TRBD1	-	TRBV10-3	CAIRITGVNTEAFF	TGTGCCATCAGGATTACAGGGGTGAACACTGAAGCTTTCTTT
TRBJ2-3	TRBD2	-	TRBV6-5	CASSYQTSGAWTQYF	TGTGCCAGCAGTTATCAGACTAGCGGGGCCTGGACGCAGTATTTT
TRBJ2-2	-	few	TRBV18	CASSPPEASNTGELFF	TGTGCCAGCTCACCACCGGAGGCGTCGAACACCGGGGAGCTGTTTTTT
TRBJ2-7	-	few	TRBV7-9	CASQAGSEQYF	TGTGCCAGCCAGGCAGGGTCCGAGCAGTACTTC
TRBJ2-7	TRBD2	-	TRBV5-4	CASSPQAGGTYEQYF	TGTGCCAGCAGCCCCCAAGCGGGGGGTACCTACGAGCAGTACTTC
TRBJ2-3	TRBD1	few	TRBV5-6	CASSQDRFTDTQYF	TGTGCCAGCAGCCAGGACAGGTTCACAGATACGCAGTATTTT
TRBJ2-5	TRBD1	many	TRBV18	CASSQQGQGETQYF	TGTGCCAGCTCTCAACAGGGGCAGGGGGAGACCCAGTACTTC
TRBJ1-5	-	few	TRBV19	CASSGGSGQPQHF	TGTGCCAGTAGTGGGGGGTCGGGTCAGCCCCAGCATTTT
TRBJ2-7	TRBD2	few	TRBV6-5	CASSYSLAGGPNEQYF	TGTGCCAGCAGTTACTCCTTAGCGGGGGGCCCCAACGAGCAGTACTTC
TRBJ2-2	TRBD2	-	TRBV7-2	CASSFEPGGKNTGELFF	TGTGCCAGCAGCTTCGAGCCGGGGGGGAAAAACACCGGGGAGCTGTTTTTT
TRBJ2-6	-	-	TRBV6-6	CASSSHSSGANVLTF	TGTGCCAGCAGTTCCCACAGCTCTGGGGCCAACGTCCTGACTTTC
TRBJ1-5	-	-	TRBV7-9	CASSLGRGHEPQHF	TGTGCCAGCAGCTTAGGCAGGGGACACGAGCCCCAGCATTTT
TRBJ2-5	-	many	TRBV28	CASSSPTAMETQYF	TGTGCCAGCAGTTCCCCGACAGCAATGGAGACCCAGTACTTC
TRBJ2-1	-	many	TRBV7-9	CASSQWTGSSYNEQFF	TGTGCCAGCAGCCAGTGGACTGGATCATCCTACAATGAGCAGTTCTTC
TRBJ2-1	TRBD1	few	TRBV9	CASSVGQGIYNEQFF	TGTGCCAGCAGCGTGGGACAGGGGATATACAATGAGCAGTTCTTC
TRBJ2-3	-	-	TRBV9	CASSVADRSTDTQYF	TGTGCCAGCAGCGTAGCGGACAGATCCACAGATACGCAGTATTTT
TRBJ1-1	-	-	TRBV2	CASMEGNTEAFF	TGTGCCAGCATGGAGGGGAACACTGAAGCTTTCTTT
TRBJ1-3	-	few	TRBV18	CASSPPGRARGNTIYF	TGTGCCAGCTCACCACCGGGCAGGGCCAGAGGAAACACCATATATTTT
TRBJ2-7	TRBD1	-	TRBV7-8	CASNTGTVLSYEQYF	TGTGCCAGCAACACCGGGACAGTGCTCTCCTACGAGCAGTACTTC
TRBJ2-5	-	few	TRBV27	CASSLKGRQAEGQYF	TGTGCCAGCAGTTTAAAGGGCAGGCAGGCTGAGGGCCAGTACTTC
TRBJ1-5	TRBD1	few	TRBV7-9	CASSLEGQGRGYQPQHF	TGTGCCAGCAGCTTAGAGGGACAGGGTAGAGGCTATCAGCCCCAGCATTTT
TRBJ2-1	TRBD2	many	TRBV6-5	CASTHDSGDGYEQFF	TGTGCCAGCACCCATGATAGCGGGGATGGGTATGAGCAGTTCTTC
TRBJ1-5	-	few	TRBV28	CASSLSQPQHF	TGTGCCAGCAGTTTGAGTCAGCCCCAGCATTTT
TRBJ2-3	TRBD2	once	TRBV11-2	CASSSRGLAGSTDTQYF	TGTGCCAGCAGCTCCAGAGGACTAGCGGGCAGCACAGATACGCAGTATTTT
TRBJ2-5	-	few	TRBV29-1	CSVEGAGVMKTQYF	TGCAGCGTTGAGGGGGCAGGGGTTATGAAGACCCAGTACTTC
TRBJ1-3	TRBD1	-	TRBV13	CASSLGRDRAFSGNTIYF	TGTGCCAGCAGCTTAGGCCGGGACAGGGCCTTCTCTGGAAACACCATATATTTT
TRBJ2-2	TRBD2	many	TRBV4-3	CASSQERGASSTGELFF	TGCGCCAGCAGCCAAGAGCGGGGGGCATCGAGCACCGGGGAGCTGTTTTTT
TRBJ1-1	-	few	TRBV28	CASSSGRGTEAFF	TGTGCCAGCAGTTCTGGGCGGGGCACTGAAGCTTTCTTT
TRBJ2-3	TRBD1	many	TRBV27	CASSWTGQNTQYF	TGTGCCAGCAGTTGGACAGGGCAAAATACGCAGTATTTT
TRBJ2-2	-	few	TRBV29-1	CSVQTTTTGELFF	TGCAGCGTTCAAACTACTACCACCGGGGAGCTGTTTTTT